Detailed here is one TCR beta chain. The antigen is undetermined. This entry is derived from a study of T cells in localized non-small cell lung cancer. Study-wide results and limits: Adjacent lung exhibited a median of about 50 among the 100 most abundant tumor clones. Overall survival was longer when the density of T cells in the blood was higher. T cell clonality was highest in uninvolved adjacent lung, above tumor.

Trimming shortened V by 6 bases and J by 7 bases, and 9 bases separated the two germline ends. This CDR3 spans 12 amino acids. In germline, CDR1 is SGHTA, CDR2 FQGTGA. Using immunoSEQ multiplex PCR, the repertoire was profiled, and TCRdb retains in-frame clones only, with some absent. The sample shows 12,000 or so clones, 85% to 90% of them seen only once. The receptor was isolated from a male donor older than 55 with stage I lung adenocarcinoma. The chain is built from TRBV7-3 and TRBJ2-2; possible D gene TRBD2, 5 bases. The starting material was peripheral blood, obtained before any cancer treatment. DNA for the CDR3: TGTGCCAGCAGGACCGGAGGCGGGGAGCTGTTTTTT. Translation: CASRTGGGELFF.